The TCR beta chain under discussion was sequenced for a study of blood T cell repertoires in COVID-19. Study-wide context: Acute and convalescent COVID-19 samples came from the United States, Italy and Spain.

With 4 bases clipped from V and 1 base from J, the junction kept 9 bases outside the gene matches. The CDR3 is 16 residues long. Germline V gene data show CDR1 as MGHRA and CDR2 as YSYEKL. The data were produced by immunoSEQ multiplex PCR, yet TCRdb's version contains in-frame clones alone and is incomplete. The sample has a few hundred thousand clones, about 90% seen once. This sequence originates from a young woman who had recovered from COVID-19. Input material: PBMCs or T cells enriched from blood (not recorded which). The genes are TRBV4-1 and TRBJ1-2; 7 nucleotides match TRBD1. CDR3 region: CASSPVGGQNNYGYTF. The CDR3 DNA sequence: TGCGCCAGCAGCCCGGTCGGGGGACAGAATAACTATGGCTACACCTTC.